This TCR beta chain was obtained from a study of human CD8 memory T cell subsets. This CDR3 contains 15 residues. The germline CDR1 and CDR2 sequences are SGHVS and FQNEAQ. Whole-study results and caveats: Stem-like memory and precursor exhausted T cells had similarly high diversity, unlike effector memory cells. Only a minimal degree of mutual overlap characterized stem-like memory and precursor exhausted T cell repertoires.

A UMI-labeled 5' RACE approach was the method that produced the TCR beta libraries. TCRdb re-called the 5' RACE reads, yielding one record per CDR3 amino acid sequence without DNA. Its listing shows fewer than 20,000 distinct CDR3 sequences. Memory CD8+ T cells of the stem-like type (TSTEM) were CCR7+ PD-1- TIGIT-. In each subset, RNA was taken from duplicate vials, each of some 160,000 sorted CD8+ T cells. As regards this clonotype: Its specificity is not known.

This sequence was found in a human donor in good health. V and J are TRBV7-8 and TRBJ2-5; TCRdb calls TRBD1, which cannot be checked without DNA. The sample taken for sequencing was CD8+ stem-like memory T cells (TSCM and TCM) sorted from PBMCs. This sample's subset: stem-like memory CD8 T cells (TSTEM), CCR7+ PD-1- TIGIT-. This CDR3 reads CASSPGQGAGETQYF.